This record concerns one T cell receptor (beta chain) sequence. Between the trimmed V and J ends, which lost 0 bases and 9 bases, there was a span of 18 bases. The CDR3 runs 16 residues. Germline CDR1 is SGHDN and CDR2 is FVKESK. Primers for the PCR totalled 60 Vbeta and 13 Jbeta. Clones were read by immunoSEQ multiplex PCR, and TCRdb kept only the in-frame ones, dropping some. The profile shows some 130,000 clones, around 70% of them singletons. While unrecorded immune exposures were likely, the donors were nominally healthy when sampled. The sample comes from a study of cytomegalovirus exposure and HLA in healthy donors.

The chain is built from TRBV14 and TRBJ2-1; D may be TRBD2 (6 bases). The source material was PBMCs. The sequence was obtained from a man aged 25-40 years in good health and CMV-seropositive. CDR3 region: CASSQEDGVGRLEQFF. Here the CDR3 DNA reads TGTGCCAGCAGCCAAGAAGACGGGGTAGGGAGGCTTGAGCAGTTCTTC.